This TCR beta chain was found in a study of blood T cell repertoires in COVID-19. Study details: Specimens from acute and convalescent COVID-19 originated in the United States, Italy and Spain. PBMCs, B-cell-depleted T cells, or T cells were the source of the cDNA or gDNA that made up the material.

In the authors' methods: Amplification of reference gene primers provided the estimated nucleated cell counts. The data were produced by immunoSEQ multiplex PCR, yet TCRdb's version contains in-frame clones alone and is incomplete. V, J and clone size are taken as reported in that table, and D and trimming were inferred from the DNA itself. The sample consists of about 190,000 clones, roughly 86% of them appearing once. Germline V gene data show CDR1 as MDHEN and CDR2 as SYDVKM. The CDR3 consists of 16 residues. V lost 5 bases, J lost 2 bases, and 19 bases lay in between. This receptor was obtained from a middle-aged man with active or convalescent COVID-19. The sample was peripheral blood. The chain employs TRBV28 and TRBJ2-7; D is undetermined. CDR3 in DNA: TGTGCCAGCAGTCCTATCCGGAAGACACGGACCTACGAGCAGTACTTC. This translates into CASSPIRKTRTYEQYF.